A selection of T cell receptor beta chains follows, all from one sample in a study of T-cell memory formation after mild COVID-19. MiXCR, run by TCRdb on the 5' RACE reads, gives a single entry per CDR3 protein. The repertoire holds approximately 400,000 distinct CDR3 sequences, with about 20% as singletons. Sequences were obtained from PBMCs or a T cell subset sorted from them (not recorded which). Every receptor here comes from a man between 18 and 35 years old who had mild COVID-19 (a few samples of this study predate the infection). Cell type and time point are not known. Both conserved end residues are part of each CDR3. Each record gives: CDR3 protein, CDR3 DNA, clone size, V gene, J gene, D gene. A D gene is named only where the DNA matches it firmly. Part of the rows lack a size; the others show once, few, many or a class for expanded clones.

CDR3: CASRPTGHGANVLTF
DNA: TGTGCCAGTAGACCTACAGGGCATGGGGCCAACGTCCTGACTTTC
size: .
V: TRBV19
J: TRBJ2-6
D: .

CDR3: CASRLNEGWLDQPQHF
DNA: TGTGCCAGCAGGTTGAACGAGGGGTGGTTGGATCAGCCCCAGCATTTT
size: .
V: TRBV6-2/TRBV6-3
J: TRBJ1-5
D: .

CDR3: CASSSQDSYNEQFF
DNA: TGTGCCAGCAGTAGCCAGGACTCCTACAATGAGCAGTTCTTC
size: few
V: TRBV6-5
J: TRBJ2-1
D: .

CDR3: CASSPFSYEQYF
DNA: TGTGCCAGCAGCCCCTTCTCCTACGAGCAGTACTTC
size: many
V: TRBV12-3/TRBV12-4
J: TRBJ2-7
D: .

CDR3: CASIEGAGAEAFF
DNA: TGTGCCAGCATCGAGGGGGCCGGCGCTGAAGCTTTCTTT
size: many
V: TRBV7-9
J: TRBJ1-1
D: TRBD1

CDR3: CASSPLTGQWAASPLHF
DNA: TGTGCCAGCAGTCCTCTGACAGGCCAATGGGCAGCTTCACCCCTCCACTTT
size: few
V: TRBV28
J: TRBJ1-6
D: .

CDR3: CASSPRDFSLEQYF
DNA: TGTGCCAGCAGCCCACGGGACTTCTCGTTGGAGCAGTACTTC
size: .
V: TRBV3-1
J: TRBJ2-7
D: .

CDR3: CASSYYFSGTQYF
DNA: TGTGCCAGCAGTTACTACTTCTCTGGGACCCAGTACTTC
size: .
V: TRBV6-5
J: TRBJ2-5
D: .

CDR3: CSAVGTVPDTQYF
DNA: TGCAGTGCTGTCGGGACAGTTCCTGATACGCAGTATTTT
size: .
V: TRBV20-1
J: TRBJ2-3
D: TRBD1

CDR3: CASSLASAAYYGYTF
DNA: TGTGCCAGCAGCCTCGCGTCAGCGGCGTACTATGGCTACACCTTC
size: few
V: TRBV5-5
J: TRBJ1-2
D: .

CDR3: CASSEEGRNTQYF
DNA: TGTGCCAGCAGCGAGGAGGGCAGAAATACGCAGTATTTT
size: few
V: TRBV9
J: TRBJ2-3
D: .

CDR3: CASSSMGLVFTGELFF
DNA: TGTGCCAGCAGTAGCATGGGACTAGTGTTCACCGGGGAGCTGTTTTTT
size: .
V: TRBV27
J: TRBJ2-2
D: TRBD2

CDR3: CASSLDQGGTSAGNEQFF
DNA: TGTGCCAGCAGCTTAGATCAGGGAGGGACTAGCGCGGGCAATGAGCAGTTCTTC
size: few
V: TRBV11-3
J: TRBJ2-1
D: TRBD2

CDR3: CASRALAENTGELFF
DNA: TGTGCCAGCAGGGCCCTTGCAGAAAACACCGGGGAGCTGTTTTTT
size: few
V: TRBV11-2
J: TRBJ2-2
D: .

CDR3: CASSFAGKDTQYF
DNA: TGTGCCAGCAGCTTTGCTGGGAAAGATACGCAGTATTTT
size: few
V: TRBV7-9
J: TRBJ2-3
D: .

CDR3: CSASGRGQETQYF
DNA: TGCAGTGCTTCCGGACGGGGCCAAGAGACCCAGTACTTC
size: .
V: TRBV20-1
J: TRBJ2-5
D: .

CDR3: CSAPERSSYNEQFF
DNA: TGCAGTGCTCCGGAGCGGAGCTCCTACAATGAGCAGTTCTTC
size: few
V: TRBV20-1
J: TRBJ2-1
D: .

CDR3: CASSGRTSQETQYF
DNA: TGTGCCAGCAGTGGACGTACAAGTCAAGAGACCCAGTACTTC
size: .
V: TRBV2
J: TRBJ2-5
D: .

CDR3: CSARDLRAIEAFF
DNA: TGCAGTGCTAGAGACTTGCGGGCGATTGAAGCTTTCTTT
size: .
V: TRBV20-1
J: TRBJ1-1
D: .

CDR3: CASSPSGLAGGRGGELFF
DNA: TGTGCCAGCAGCCCTTCTGGACTAGCGGGGGGAAGAGGCGGGGAGCTGTTTTTT
size: few
V: TRBV3-1
J: TRBJ2-2
D: TRBD2

CDR3: CSAEDRAGEEKLFF
DNA: TGCAGTGCTGAGGACCGGGCAGGGGAGGAAAAACTGTTTTTT
size: .
V: TRBV20-1
J: TRBJ1-4
D: .

CDR3: CASSEGVVAGELFF
DNA: TGTGCCAGCAGCGAGGGGGTCGTAGCCGGGGAGCTGTTTTTT
size: few
V: TRBV3-1
J: TRBJ2-2
D: .

CDR3: CSARDRLGLAEAFF
DNA: TGCAGTGCTAGAGATCGGCTGGGGTTAGCTGAAGCTTTCTTT
size: few
V: TRBV20-1
J: TRBJ1-1
D: .

CDR3: CASSYDGGGNQETQYF
DNA: TGTGCCAGCAGTTACGACGGGGGCGGAAACCAAGAGACCCAGTACTTC
size: .
V: TRBV6-5
J: TRBJ2-5
D: .

CDR3: CSGGDRGNTGELFF
DNA: TGCAGCGGAGGAGACAGGGGGAATACCGGGGAGCTGTTTTTT
size: .
V: TRBV29-1
J: TRBJ2-2
D: TRBD1

CDR3: CASSGGQGLSPLHF
DNA: TGTGCCAGCAGCGGGGGACAGGGGCTTTCACCCCTCCACTTT
size: .
V: TRBV4-2
J: TRBJ1-6
D: TRBD1

CDR3: CASSASGFSGNTIYF
DNA: TGCGCCAGCAGCGCCTCAGGATTCTCTGGAAACACCATATATTTT
size: .
V: TRBV5-1
J: TRBJ1-3
D: .

CDR3: CASSISQGGNTEAFF
DNA: TGTGCCAGTAGTATCTCCCAGGGAGGGAACACTGAAGCTTTCTTT
size: .
V: TRBV19
J: TRBJ1-1
D: .

CDR3: CASSQGPSSGNEQFF
DNA: TGTGCCAGCAGCCAGGGCCCCTCAAGCGGCAATGAGCAGTTCTTC
size: many
V: TRBV5-5
J: TRBJ2-1
D: .

CDR3: CATSRDPPGYSNQPQHF
DNA: TGTGCCACCAGCAGAGACCCCCCGGGATATAGCAATCAGCCCCAGCATTTT
size: few
V: TRBV15
J: TRBJ1-5
D: .

CDR3: CSGVLRVQGGGETQYF
DNA: TGCAGCGGGGTGTTAAGGGTGCAGGGAGGAGGAGAGACCCAGTACTTC
size: few
V: TRBV29-1
J: TRBJ2-5
D: .

CDR3: CASSTRVSAGELFF
DNA: TGCGCCAGCAGCACCAGGGTGTCCGCCGGGGAGCTGTTTTTT
size: few
V: TRBV5-1
J: TRBJ2-2
D: .

CDR3: CSVENRGMEETQYF
DNA: TGCAGCGTTGAAAACAGGGGTATGGAAGAGACCCAGTACTTC
size: few
V: TRBV29-1
J: TRBJ2-5
D: TRBD1

CDR3: CASSQDSTEQFF
DNA: TGCGCCAGCAGCCAAGATTCCACCGAGCAGTTCTTC
size: few
V: TRBV4-3
J: TRBJ2-1
D: .

CDR3: CSVEDLRGGTYEQYF
DNA: TGCAGCGTTGAAGATCTGCGGGGGGGAACCTACGAGCAGTACTTC
size: .
V: TRBV29-1
J: TRBJ2-7
D: TRBD2

CDR3: CASSAGTGKQPQHF
DNA: TGTGCCAGCAGTGCCGGGACAGGGAAACAGCCCCAGCATTTT
size: .
V: TRBV28
J: TRBJ1-5
D: TRBD1

CDR3: CASSPRQGLGGELFF
DNA: TGCGCCAGCAGCCCGCGTCAGGGGCTTGGCGGGGAGCTGTTTTTT
size: .
V: TRBV4-1
J: TRBJ2-2
D: .

CDR3: CASWRQGTYEQYF
DNA: TGTGCCAGCTGGAGACAGGGTACCTACGAGCAGTACTTC
size: few
V: TRBV12-3/TRBV12-4
J: TRBJ2-7
D: TRBD1

CDR3: CASSRGSTYGYTF
DNA: TGTGCCAGCAGTAGGGGCAGTACTTATGGCTACACCTTC
size: few
V: TRBV12-3/TRBV12-4
J: TRBJ1-2
D: .

CDR3: CASSPGTGGRGTEAFF
DNA: TGTGCCAGCAGCCCCGGGACAGGGGGCCGGGGCACTGAAGCTTTCTTT
size: few
V: TRBV5-4
J: TRBJ1-1
D: TRBD1

CDR3: CSVYKPLAGTQYF
DNA: TGCAGCGTTTATAAGCCCTTGGCGGGTACGCAGTATTTT
size: .
V: TRBV29-1
J: TRBJ2-3
D: .

CDR3: CSAQSEQGEDIQYF
DNA: TGCAGTGCTCAGTCAGAACAGGGGGAGGACATTCAGTACTTC
size: .
V: TRBV20-1
J: TRBJ2-4
D: TRBD1

CDR3: CSARGPGGGEKLFF
DNA: TGCAGTGCTAGAGGGCCAGGGGGTGGTGAAAAACTGTTTTTT
size: once
V: TRBV20-1
J: TRBJ1-4
D: TRBD1

CDR3: CASSPHGDTQYF
DNA: TGTGCCAGCAGCCCACACGGAGATACGCAGTATTTT
size: .
V: TRBV7-9
J: TRBJ2-3
D: .

CDR3: CASSLGVAGGETQYF
DNA: TGCGCCAGCAGCTTGGGCGTTGCGGGAGGAGAGACCCAGTACTTC
size: .
V: TRBV5-1
J: TRBJ2-5
D: TRBD2

CDR3: CASSLRLRGADTGELFF
DNA: TGTGCCAGCAGCTTAAGGCTCCGGGGGGCGGACACCGGGGAGCTGTTTTTT
size: .
V: TRBV7-6
J: TRBJ2-2
D: .

CDR3: CASSYWVGEDTQYF
DNA: TGTGCCAGCAGTTACTGGGTGGGGGAAGATACGCAGTATTTT
size: .
V: TRBV6-5
J: TRBJ2-3
D: .

CDR3: CASRPFRGGGIPGELFF
DNA: TGTGCCAGCAGGCCATTTAGGGGCGGGGGCATCCCCGGGGAGCTGTTTTTT
size: few
V: TRBV12-3/TRBV12-4
J: TRBJ2-2
D: .

CDR3: CASSSSGETQYF
DNA: TGTGCCAGCAGCTCCTCCGGGGAGACCCAGTACTTC
size: few
V: TRBV6-5
J: TRBJ2-5
D: .

CDR3: CASSEDRGLETQYF
DNA: TGTGCCAGCAGCGAAGACAGGGGGCTGGAGACCCAGTACTTC
size: .
V: TRBV11-2
J: TRBJ2-5
D: TRBD1

CDR3: CAWSGLSTDTQYF
DNA: TGTGCCTGGAGTGGACTATCCACAGATACGCAGTATTTT
size: few
V: TRBV30
J: TRBJ2-3
D: .

CDR3: CAISEWTGYEQYF
DNA: TGTGCCATCAGTGAGTGGACAGGGTACGAGCAGTACTTC
size: .
V: TRBV10-3
J: TRBJ2-7
D: TRBD1

CDR3: CASRLSMVSGNTIYF
DNA: TGTGCCAGCAGACTATCGATGGTCTCTGGAAACACCATATATTTT
size: many
V: TRBV7-2
J: TRBJ1-3
D: .

CDR3: CASYSGVHGQPQHF
DNA: TGCGCCAGCTATAGTGGGGTACACGGTCAGCCCCAGCATTTT
size: .
V: TRBV10-2
J: TRBJ1-5
D: .

CDR3: CSASSIGTNEKLFF
DNA: TGCAGTGCTAGTAGTATAGGGACTAATGAAAAACTGTTTTTT
size: few
V: TRBV20-1
J: TRBJ1-4
D: .

CDR3: CASSANSYEQYF
DNA: TGTGCCAGCAGCGCGAACAGCTACGAGCAGTACTTC
size: many
V: TRBV9
J: TRBJ2-7
D: .

CDR3: CASSDILTGNIGELFF
DNA: TGTGCCAGCAGCGATATTTTGACCGGGAATATCGGGGAGCTGTTTTTT
size: few
V: TRBV3-1
J: TRBJ2-2
D: .